This T cell receptor beta chain was identified in a study of blood T cell repertoires in COVID-19 (TCRdb year 2020). General notes on the study: Collaborator samples came from the United States, Italy and Spain and covered acute and convalescent phases of COVID-19. Subjects who had been exposed to COVID-19, were actively infected with it, or had recovered from it provided the deeply sampled blood TCRbeta repertoires that made up the dataset. A de-identified subject ID, COVID-19 status, age in years and sex were almost always included in the sample metadata. The material from the prospective study consisted of cDNA or gDNA derived from T cells, B-cell-depleted T cells, or PBMCs. The repertoires were released in a freely available public database meant as a resource for research on the immune response to SARS-CoV-2. Samples were obtained from the ongoing ImmuneRACE study (first 160 participants) and from approximately 1,200 subjects provided by 6 global collaborators. HLA class I and class II types, where available, came from metadata supplied by the sample provider rather than from assay-based typing. General findings and caveats noted by the study authors: The amount of clinical and demographic metadata varied by source and participant and was provided uncurated.

Collaborating institutions collected whole blood in K2EDTA tubes following their own protocols. For TCRbeta analysis, collaborators shipped samples as frozen whole blood, isolated PBMCs, or DNA extracted from either of those sample types. This clone appeared a few times. Its antigen remains undetermined. Base qualities are not at hand, and no much larger clone is one base apart. The immunoSEQ Assay, a bias-controlled multiplex PCR, was used to amplify TCRbeta CDR3 regions from genomic DNA. The authors processed their data as follows. The number of nucleated cells in each sample was estimated by amplification of reference gene primers within the assay. Sequence reads were collapsed and filtered to measure the absolute abundance of every unique TCRbeta CDR3 rearrangement. For each sample, productive Simpson clonality was calculated by taking the square root of Simpson's diversity index across productive rearrangements. This immuneACCESS table, as held by TCRdb, lists in-frame sequences with V and J called but not all clones. Of the missing ones, under half trace to an unresolved V gene in checked studies; the others have no known cause. The D gene and trimming were derived from the DNA, and the V and J assignments and clone size from that table. This sample lists fewer than 250,000 clones; approximately 87% were detected once. Under 3% of the sample is held by the ten biggest clonotypes.

The CDR3 runs 15 amino acids, cysteine and phenylalanine included. Just the 45-base CDR3 DNA is kept, in frame starting at base 1. The germline V gene encodes CDR1 SGHRS and CDR2 YFSETQ. V lost 0 bases and J lost 3 bases; the stretch between them is 9 bases long. The chain links TRBV5-1 with TRBJ2-2, and TRBD1 may be the D gene, going by 6 matching bases. The receptor's source is a woman in her sixties or seventies with active or convalescent COVID-19. Sequencing was performed on peripheral blood. The CDR3 corresponds to CASSLGQAHTGELFF. The DNA sequence is TGCGCCAGCAGCTTGGGACAGGCTCACACCGGGGAGCTGTTTTTT.